The rows below give T cell receptor beta chains drawn from one sample of a study of regulatory T cells in long-lasting Graves disease. In TCRdb, the multiplex PCR reads were re-called with MiXCR into one record per CDR3 protein. The table lists under 800,000 distinct CDR3 sequences, under 20% of them singletons. These data are also associated with another study on T cells in Graves' hyperthyroidism and ophthalmopathy.

The sequencing used peripheral blood mononuclear cells (PBMCs), collected at new diagnosis, from a patient treated with antithyroid drugs. These receptors were collected from a woman under 40 with Graves disease. Each CDR3 is given with its conserved first and last residue. The order of the fields is clone size, J gene, D gene, V gene, CDR3 DNA, CDR3 protein. D genes are given only for firm matches. Size values are once, few and many counts, or a class for expanded clones, and some rows have none.

>many|TRBJ1-6|.|TRBV20-1
TGCAGTGCGCCTACCTTCACAGGGCCACCCCTCCACTTT
CSAPTFTGPPLHF
>many|TRBJ2-7|.|TRBV4-1
TGCGCCAGCAGCCAAGTAGTGGGGAGTAGTTCCTACGAGCAGTACTTC
CASSQVVGSSSYEQYF
>many|TRBJ1-2|.|TRBV24-1
TGTGCCACCGCAGACCGCAGGAATTATGGCTACACCTTC
CATADRRNYGYTF
>few|TRBJ2-5|.|TRBV7-3
TGTGCCAGCAGCTTAATGCCGGACGGGAGTGGGGAGACCCAGTACTTC
CASSLMPDGSGETQYF
>many|TRBJ1-1|.|TRBV27
TGTGCCAGCAGTTTACGTAACAGGTGGACTGAAGCTTTCTTT
CASSLRNRWTEAFF
>many|TRBJ2-7|.|TRBV28
TGTGCCAGCAGTTTAGGGTCAGGCGGTTCATTCTCCTACGAGCAGTACTTC
CASSLGSGGSFSYEQYF
>.|TRBJ2-7|.|TRBV7-9
TGTGCCAGCAGCTTAGCGTTGGGGCAGTACTTC
CASSLALGQYF
>many|TRBJ2-7|TRBD1|TRBV20-1
TGCAGTGCCACCTCCGGGACAGATCTCTACGAGCAGTACTTC
CSATSGTDLYEQYF
>many|TRBJ2-7|.|TRBV29-1
TGCAGCGTTGCGGGAGCCACCTACGAGCAGTACTTC
CSVAGATYEQYF
>many|TRBJ1-1|.|TRBV30
TGTGCCTGCTCTGAGGGCCGCATCCCCTTCTTT
CACSEGRIPFF
>.|TRBJ2-5|TRBD2|TRBV5-1
TGCGCCAGCGGCCATAGCGGGACCCTCCAAGAGACCCAGTACTTC
CASGHSGTLQETQYF
>many|TRBJ2-7|.|TRBV6-1
TGTGCCAGCAGTGAAGCTTGGACCTCCTACGAGCAGTACTTC
CASSEAWTSYEQYF
>.|TRBJ2-7|.|TRBV7-8
TGTGCCAGCAGCTCCACGGGCCTGCCTGGGACCTACGAGCAGTACTTC
CASSSTGLPGTYEQYF
>.|TRBJ1-5|TRBD1|TRBV11-2
TGTGCCAGCAGTTTAAACCGGGACAGGATACAGCCCCAGCATTTT
CASSLNRDRIQPQHF
>.|TRBJ1-5|.|TRBV20-1
TGCAGTGCTGGGCGGCCGGGGGATCGTAGCAATCAGCCCCAGCATTTT
CSAGRPGDRSNQPQHF
>.|TRBJ1-5|.|TRBV4-1
TGCGCCAGCAGCCTTCAGGAGGGGACGGATCAGCCCCAGCATTTT
CASSLQEGTDQPQHF
>few|TRBJ1-4|.|TRBV7-8
TGTGCCAGCAGCTTAAGGCCCACAAAACTGTTTTTT
CASSLRPTKLFF
>many|TRBJ1-1|.|TRBV6-1
TGTGCCAGCAGTGATGAACAGGGACTTCCCAGGACTGAAGCTTTCTTT
CASSDEQGLPRTEAFF
>few|TRBJ1-1|TRBD1|TRBV24-1
TGTGCCACCAGTGATGCTGGGACAGGGGCCACTGAAGCTTTCTTT
CATSDAGTGATEAFF
>many|TRBJ1-2|.|TRBV2
TGTGCCAGCTCTCGGGACAACTATGGCTACACCTTC
CASSRDNYGYTF
>.|TRBJ1-2|.|TRBV5-5
TGTGCCAGCAGCCCCCAATGGGGGACAAATTATGGCTACACCTTC
CASSPQWGTNYGYTF
>few|TRBJ2-3|.|TRBV4-1
TGCGCCAGCAGCCAAGTCCAGGGAGTCCCCACAGATACGCAGTATTTT
CASSQVQGVPTDTQYF
>few|TRBJ2-7|TRBD2|TRBV19
TGTGCCAGTAGTATAGGAGGAGGAGATTGGACGGGAGGGAGATACGAGCAGTACTTC
CASSIGGGDWTGGRYEQYF
>few|TRBJ2-5|TRBD2|TRBV10-3
TGTGCCATCAGTGAGGCATTTATCAGGACTAGCGGCCCCTTAGCTAGAGAGACCCAGTACTTC
CAISEAFIRTSGPLARETQYF
>.|TRBJ1-1|.|TRBV18
TGTGCCAGCTCACCCCCTTTCGGAGGAGTGAACACTGAAGCTTTCTTT
CASSPPFGGVNTEAFF
>.|TRBJ2-7|TRBD2|TRBV6-1
TGTGCCAGCAGCCGGGGGACTAGCGTAACCTACGAGCAGTACTTC
CASSRGTSVTYEQYF
>many|TRBJ2-3|.|TRBV2
TGTGCCAGCAGAGGGATAACAGATACGCAGTATTTT
CASRGITDTQYF
>.|TRBJ1-1|.|TRBV12-3/TRBV12-4
TGTGCCAGCAGTTTAGGACAGCCCCGCACCGAAGCTTTCTTT
CASSLGQPRTEAFF
>many|TRBJ2-7|.|TRBV10-3
TGTGCCATCAGTGAAGTGGGGGATTCTGCCTCCGAGCAGTACTTC
CAISEVGDSASEQYF
>many|TRBJ1-2|.|TRBV28
TGTGCCAGCAGTTTAAGGCCTCCTATTTACACCTTC
CASSLRPPIYTF
>many|TRBJ2-1|.|TRBV7-6
TGTGCCAGCAGCGGAGCGACTTACAATGAGCAGTTCTTC
CASSGATYNEQFF
>.|TRBJ2-7|TRBD1|TRBV5-1
TGCGCCAGCAGCCTACAATCTCCGGGACAGGGCGACCTGGAGTACTTC
CASSLQSPGQGDLEYF
>few|TRBJ2-3|.|TRBV10-1
TGCGCCAGCGGCCGGGAGACAGATACGCAGTATTTT
CASGRETDTQYF
>many|TRBJ2-7|.|TRBV20-1
TGCAGTGCTAGGCACGGACAGTTCTCCTACGAGCAGTACTTC
CSARHGQFSYEQYF
>few|TRBJ1-5|.|TRBV28
TGTGCCAGCAGTCCACTTAGTTCGCCCCAGCATTTT
CASSPLSSPQHF
>few|TRBJ1-4|.|TRBV19
TGTGCCAGTAGTACCAACAGGGCCGGGACCGAAAAACTGTTTTTT
CASSTNRAGTEKLFF
>.|TRBJ1-2|TRBD1|TRBV5-1
TGCACCAGCAGCACGGGACAGGGTCTTGGCTACACCTTC
CTSSTGQGLGYTF
>few|TRBJ2-7|.|TRBV28
TGTGCCAGCAGCTTAATAGCGGCCGCCTACGAGCAGTACTTC
CASSLIAAAYEQYF
>few|TRBJ2-2|.|TRBV12-3/TRBV12-4
TGTGCCAGCAGTTTTCTACCAAATCCCAACACCGGGGAGCTGTTTTTT
CASSFLPNPNTGELFF
>many|TRBJ2-1|.|TRBV28
TGTGCCAGCAGGGGAGGACAGGCCCGCCCTTACAATGAGCAGTTCTTC
CASRGGQARPYNEQFF
>.|TRBJ2-5|.|TRBV29-1
TGCAGCGTAGGAGACGGGAAGACCCAGTACTTC
CSVGDGKTQYF
>many|TRBJ2-1|TRBD2|TRBV29-1
TGCAGCGCACTAGGGACTAGCGGGAGAAATGAGCAGTTCTTC
CSALGTSGRNEQFF
>many|TRBJ1-5|.|TRBV11-2
TGTGCCAGCAGCTTAGACGGGGTACAGCCCCAGCATTTT
CASSLDGVQPQHF
>many|TRBJ2-3|TRBD1|TRBV20-1
TGCAGTGCTGGGACAGGTCAAAGCACAGATACGCAGTATTTT
CSAGTGQSTDTQYF
>many|TRBJ2-5|.|TRBV12-3/TRBV12-4
TGTGCCAGCAGTTTTGGACAGGGAGGGCGAGAGACCCAGTACTTC
CASSFGQGGRETQYF
>few|TRBJ1-2|TRBD1|TRBV7-9
TGTGCCAGCAGCTTAAGTTACGGGACAGGGGATGGCTACACCTTC
CASSLSYGTGDGYTF
>.|TRBJ2-1|TRBD2|TRBV5-1
TGCGCCAGCAGCCCTAACGGCCCTCTAGCGGGAGGGTACAATGAGCAGTTCTTC
CASSPNGPLAGGYNEQFF
>few|TRBJ2-7|TRBD2|TRBV10-3
TGTGCCATCAGTGACCGGACTAGCGGCTCCTACGAGCAGTACTTC
CAISDRTSGSYEQYF
>.|TRBJ1-6|.|TRBV12-3/TRBV12-4
TGTACCAGCAGTTTTGGGACGGGGTCACCCCTCCACTTT
CTSSFGTGSPLHF
>.|TRBJ1-1|.|TRBV6-5
TGTGCCAGCAGTTATGGAAGCCCCGTAAACACTGAAGCTTTCTTT
CASSYGSPVNTEAFF
>.|TRBJ2-7|TRBD2|TRBV11-2
TGTGCCAGCAGCTTAGTTCCGGGAGGGGACTACGAGCAGTACTTC
CASSLVPGGDYEQYF
>many|TRBJ2-5|.|TRBV2
TGTGCCAGCAGTGAAGTCATTAGCCGGGAAAGGGATAGGGAGACCCAGTACTTC
CASSEVISRERDRETQYF
>.|TRBJ2-1|.|TRBV6-1
TGTGCCAGCCAGGCCGATAGCTCCTACAATGAGCAGTTCTTC
CASQADSSYNEQFF
>many|TRBJ2-4|.|TRBV7-8
TGTGCCAGCAGCTTAAGCGCCAAAAACATTCAGTACTTC
CASSLSAKNIQYF
>many|TRBJ2-7|.|TRBV2
TGTGCCAGCAGTGAATATGGGAGGACCGAGCAGTACTTC
CASSEYGRTEQYF
>many|TRBJ2-7|.|TRBV5-1
TGCGCCAGCAGCCCAGCCCAGGAGGGCACCTACGAGCAGTACTTC
CASSPAQEGTYEQYF
>.|TRBJ2-5|.|TRBV24-1
TGTGCCACCAGTGACAAGACTAGATCACACCAAGAGACCCAGTACTTC
CATSDKTRSHQETQYF
>few|TRBJ1-4|.|TRBV7-8
TGTGCCAGCAGCTACCAGGGACGGCCAACTAATGAAAAACTGTTTTTT
CASSYQGRPTNEKLFF
>.|TRBJ1-5|.|TRBV19
TGTGCCAGTCATGGGGGTGGAGGCAATCAGCCCCAGCATTTT
CASHGGGGNQPQHF
>.|TRBJ2-3|.|TRBV29-1
TGCAGCGTTGAATTTTTTCCCGGAGATACGCAGTATTTT
CSVEFFPGDTQYF